What follows are 17 T cell receptor beta chains derived from one specimen sequenced in a study of pediatric ulcerative colitis. The method was immunoSEQ multiplex PCR; TCRdb's version includes in-frame clones alone and lacks a portion of them. This table has 30,000 to 45,000 clones, less than 85% appearing once. The sequenced sample consisted of blood. These receptors all stem from a girl under 18 with moderate ulcerative colitis.

This chain connects TRBV2 to TRBJ1-1; D remains ambiguous. V was pared by 2 bases and J by 6 bases, with 16 bases between. This CDR3 has 15 amino acids. Germline V lookup: CDR1 SNHLY, CDR2 FYNNEI. The CDR3 loop reads CASSERIRAESEAFF. The CDR3 bases are TGTGCCAGCAGTGAAAGGATCCGGGCTGAGTCTGAAGCTTTCTTT.

The V gene is TRBV18, the J gene TRBJ1-5; D perhaps matches TRBD1 (5 bases). CDR1 and CDR2 from the germline V gene are KGHSH and LQKENI. The CDR3 covers 13 residues. Trimming removed 5 bases at V and 4 bases at J, with 9 bases between. CDR3 residues: CASSATENQPQHF. CDR3 nucleotides: TGTGCCAGCTCAGCGACAGAAAATCAGCCCCAGCATTTT.

In this sample, this clone turned up a few times. This chain uses TRBV30 with TRBJ1-5; D possibly corresponds to TRBD1 (5 bases). The CDR3 totals 15 residues. The V end was cut by 0 bases, the J end by 3 bases, with 12 bases between. Germline V CDR1 and CDR2: GTSNPN, SVGIG (reference sequence). The CDR3 DNA reads TGTGCCTGGAGTGTCGAGACCGGGGCCAATCAGCCCCAGCATTTT. Protein product: CAWSVETGANQPQHF.

This clone was counted a single time. The rearrangement links TRBV6-5 to TRBJ1-2, with D maybe TRBD1 (5 bases). V lost 5 bases and J lost 1, with 8 bases in between. Germline CDR1 and CDR2: MNHEY and SVGAGI. This CDR3 comprises 13 residues. CDR3 in DNA: TGTGCCAGCAGTAACAGGATTAACTATGGCTACACCTTC. Its translation is CASSNRINYGYTF.

The rearrangement joins TRBV29-1 to TRBJ2-1; D gene ambiguous. Between the trimmed V and J ends, which lost 3 bases and 6 bases, there was a span of 9 bases. Looked up from germline, CDR1 is SQVTM and CDR2 is ANQGSEA. CDR3 length equals 12 residues. The CDR3 protein is CSVEGRLNEQFF. The DNA of the CDR3 is TGCAGCGTTGAGGGCAGACTCAATGAGCAGTTCTTC.

The V and J genes are TRBV9 and TRBJ1-3, with TRBD1 matching 7 bases. V was pared by 0 bases and J by 1 base, with 10 bases of the junction left unmatched. The CDR3 length is 18 residues. Germline V gene sequence: CDR1 SGDLS, CDR2 YYNGEE. CDR3 bases: TGTGCCAGCAGCGTAGCAGGGGGAAGTGGCGTGTCTGGAAACACCATATATTTT. It yields the protein CASSVAGGSGVSGNTIYF.

The J gene is TRBJ2-3, the V gene TRBV2; 10 bases are a match to TRBD2. Germline CDR1 is SNHLY and CDR2 is FYNNEI. This CDR3 is 15 amino acids long. V gave up 8 bases and J gave up 4 bases; unmatched junction bases: 9. The CDR3 DNA reads as TGTGCCAGCTCCCAAACTAGCGGGAACCCAGATACGCAGTATTTT. Encoded protein: CASSQTSGNPDTQYF.

The chain links TRBV6-5 to TRBJ1-2, with a possible D match to TRBD1 (6 bases). CDR3 length: 14 amino acids. CDR1 MNHEY and CDR2 SVGAGI come from the germline V gene. Trimming removed 7 bases at V and 2 bases at J, with 14 bases between. The CDR3 DNA reads as TGTGCCAGCAAGGATGGGGGCTCGAACTATGGCTACACCTTC. It codes for CASKDGGSNYGYTF.

The chain uses TRBV5-1 and TRBJ2-1; the match to TRBD1 covers 8 bases. J was trimmed by 6 bases and V by 1 base; bases with no gene match: 6. This CDR3 has 15 residues. CDR1 and CDR2 from the germline V gene are SGHRS and YFSETQ. CDR3 sequence reads: CASSLPVDRGNEQFF. CDR3 nucleotide sequence: TGCGCCAGCAGCTTGCCTGTCGACAGGGGCAATGAGCAGTTCTTC.

This clone has a handful of counts. The CDR3 sequence is CASSPLAGSNQPQHF. The CDR3 DNA follows: TGTGCCAGCTCACCATTGGCGGGGAGCAATCAGCCCCAGCATTTT. V usage is TRBV18 and J usage is TRBJ1-5; D is undetermined. The V end lost 2 bases, the J end lost 1 base, and 9 bases lay between the germline ends. The germline CDR1 and CDR2 sequences are KGHSH and LQKENI. The CDR3 runs 15 residues. Combining the CDR3 with reference TRBV18 and TRBJ1-5 gives the whole variable domain NAGVMQNPRHLVRRRGQEARLRCSPMKGHSHVYWYRQLPEEGLKFMVYLQKENIIDESGMPKERFSAEFPKEGPSILRIQQVVRGDSAAYFCASSPLAGSNQPQHFGDGTRLSIL.

V and J are TRBV25-1 and TRBJ2-5; D possibly uses TRBD1 or TRBD2 (6 bases each). CDR3 length: 15 amino acids. From germline, CDR1 is MGHDK and CDR2 SYGVNS. V lost 1 base to trimming and J lost 5 bases, with 14 bases between them. The DNA for the CDR3 is TGTGCCAGCAGTGAATTTGACGGGGGCAGGGAGACCCAGTACTTC. Its translation: CASSEFDGGRETQYF.

The chain employs TRBV18 and TRBJ2-4; possible D gene TRBD2, 6 bases. The CDR3 is made up of 15 amino acids. Trimming left V 0 bases short and J 6 bases short, with 12 bases between. CDR1 and CDR2 from the germline V gene are KGHSH and LQKENI. The CDR3 DNA reads as TGTGCCAGCTCACCACCGTCAGTGGGAGGAAACATTCAGTACTTC. Its translation is CASSPPSVGGNIQYF.

This chain connects TRBV10-3 to TRBJ2-3; D perhaps matches TRBD1 (6 bases). Trimming shortened V by 7 bases and J by 5 bases, and 22 bases separated the two germline ends. The CDR3 has 16 amino acids. Looked up from germline, CDR1 is ENHRY and CDR2 is SYGVKD. CDR3 nucleotides: TGTGCCATCATGTCCTCTGGGACAACCCGGGGAGATACGCAGTATTTT. Encoded protein: CAIMSSGTTRGDTQYF.

The CDR3 is CAWSPGLTNTIYF. As DNA, the CDR3 is TGTGCCTGGAGTCCGGGACTCACAAACACCATATATTTT. The gene calls are TRBV30 and TRBJ1-3; tentative D call: TRBD1 (5 bases). In germline, CDR1 is GTSNPN, CDR2 SVGIG (reference sequence). V lost 2 bases, J lost 6 bases, and 11 bases lay in between. The CDR3 has 13 residues. The variable domain in full, with the rest retrieved from reference TRBV30 and TRBJ1-3, is SQTIHQWPATLVQPVGSPLSLECTVEGTSNPNLYWYRQAAGRGLQLLFYSVGIGQISSEVPQNLSASRPQDRQFILSSKKLLLSDSGFYLCAWSPGLTNTIYFGEGSWLTVV.

The chain recombines TRBV27 with TRBJ2-1; D is perhaps TRBD2 (5 bases). Between the trimmed V and J ends, which lost 7 bases and 7 bases, there was a span of 20 bases. The CDR3 has 15 residues. From germline, CDR1 is MNHEY and CDR2 SMNVEV (reference sequence). The DNA of the CDR3 is TGTGCCAGCAAACCAAGGGCGGGCCGATGGAATGAGCAGTTCTTC. It specifies CASKPRAGRWNEQFF.

The genes are TRBV4-1 and TRBJ2-5; TRBD2 matches 16 bases. V lost 0 bases to trimming and J lost 5 bases; unmatched junction nucleotides: 6. Germline CDR1 is MGHRA and CDR2 is YSYEKL. CDR3 length equals 18 residues. The CDR3 region is CASSQERPGLAGGETQYF. In nucleotides, the CDR3 is TGCGCCAGCAGCCAAGAGAGACCGGGACTAGCGGGAGGGGAGACCCAGTACTTC.

The chain is built from TRBV6-1 and TRBJ1-5, with no clear D. The CDR3 spans 13 residues. V lost 3 bases to trimming and J lost 6 bases, with 9 bases between them. Germline values: CDR1 MNHNS, CDR2 SASEGT. CDR3 protein: CASSDPWGQPQHF. In nucleotides, the CDR3 is TGTGCCAGCAGTGACCCCTGGGGTCAGCCCCAGCATTTT.